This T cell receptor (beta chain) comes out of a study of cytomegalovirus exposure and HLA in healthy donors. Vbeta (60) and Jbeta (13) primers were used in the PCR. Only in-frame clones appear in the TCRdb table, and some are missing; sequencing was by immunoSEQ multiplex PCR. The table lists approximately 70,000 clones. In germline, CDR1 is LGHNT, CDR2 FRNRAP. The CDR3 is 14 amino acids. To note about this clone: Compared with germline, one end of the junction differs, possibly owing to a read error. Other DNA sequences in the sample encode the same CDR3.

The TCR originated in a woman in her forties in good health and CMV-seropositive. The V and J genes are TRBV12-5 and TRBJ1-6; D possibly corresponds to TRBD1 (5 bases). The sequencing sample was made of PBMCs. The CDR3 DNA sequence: TGTGCCAGTGGTTTGGTACCAGGGAATTCACCCCTCCACTTT. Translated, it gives CASGLVPGNSPLHF.